This is a list of T cell receptor beta chains from one sample in a study of STAT5B mutations in CD4+ large granular lymphocyte leukemia. Clones were read by immunoSEQ multiplex PCR, and TCRdb kept only the in-frame ones, dropping some. The data show 30,000 to 40,000 clones, about four fifths seen once. Source material: CD4+ T cells from blood buffy coats. Source of these receptors: a human donor in good health. The CDR3 runs from the conserved cysteine through the conserved F or W. The order of the fields is V gene, D gene, clone size, J gene, CDR3 DNA, CDR3 protein. D genes are given only for firm matches. Clone size appears in some rows only: once, few, many, or a class for an expanded clone.

V gene: TRBV18; D gene: TRBD2; clone size: .; J gene: TRBJ2-3; CDR3 DNA: TGTGCCAGCTCACCAAGGACTAGCGGGGGTGCAGATACGCAGTATTTT; CDR3 protein: CASSPRTSGGADTQYF
V gene: TRBV9; D gene: .; clone size: .; J gene: TRBJ2-4; CDR3 DNA: TGTGCCAGCAGCGACCCCCTCGAGGCCAAAAACATTCAGTACTTC; CDR3 protein: CASSDPLEAKNIQYF
V gene: TRBV5-1; D gene: .; clone size: .; J gene: TRBJ1-1; CDR3 DNA: TGCGCCAGCAGCTTGTTTTCAGGGGACACTGAAGCTTTCTTT; CDR3 protein: CASSLFSGDTEAFF
V gene: TRBV4-3; D gene: .; clone size: .; J gene: TRBJ2-5; CDR3 DNA: TGCGCCAGCAGCCAATCCGACCAGTGGGGAGAGACCCAGTACTTC; CDR3 protein: CASSQSDQWGETQYF
V gene: TRBV7-9; D gene: .; clone size: few; J gene: TRBJ1-1; CDR3 DNA: TGTGCCAGCAGTCGGACAGAAAAGAACACTGAAGCTTTCTTT; CDR3 protein: CASSRTEKNTEAFF
V gene: TRBV6-5; D gene: TRBD2; clone size: .; J gene: TRBJ2-5; CDR3 DNA: TGTGCCAGCGGGATGGTGCGGGGGTCGGAGACCCAGTACTTC; CDR3 protein: CASGMVRGSETQYF
V gene: TRBV27; D gene: TRBD1; clone size: once; J gene: TRBJ2-5; CDR3 DNA: TGTGCCAGCAGACCCGGGACAGGGGGAGGCGGGACCCAGTACTTC; CDR3 protein: CASRPGTGGGGTQYF
V gene: TRBV11-3; D gene: TRBD2; clone size: once; J gene: TRBJ2-1; CDR3 DNA: TGTGCCAGCAGCCCGGGAGGCCCCTACAATGAGCAGTTCTTC; CDR3 protein: CASSPGGPYNEQFF
V gene: TRBV4-2; D gene: .; clone size: .; J gene: TRBJ2-5; CDR3 DNA: TGTGCCAGCAGCCAAGAAGGCAGGGGGGGGGAGACCCAGTACTTC; CDR3 protein: CASSQEGRGGETQYF
V gene: TRBV2; D gene: .; clone size: .; J gene: TRBJ2-6; CDR3 DNA: TGTGCCAGCAGTGAAAGCTCTGGGGCCAACGTCCTGACTTTC; CDR3 protein: CASSESSGANVLTF
V gene: TRBV19; D gene: .; clone size: .; J gene: TRBJ1-1; CDR3 DNA: TGTGCCAGTAGCTTTCTAGGGCAGCCGAACACTGAAGCTTTCTTT; CDR3 protein: CASSFLGQPNTEAFF
V gene: TRBV21-1; D gene: .; clone size: .; J gene: TRBJ2-2; CDR3 DNA: TGTGCCAGCAGCACTACCTTAGACAAGAACACCGGGGAGCTGTTTTTT; CDR3 protein: CASSTTLDKNTGELFF
V gene: TRBV5-6; D gene: .; clone size: .; J gene: TRBJ2-6; CDR3 DNA: TGTGCCAGCAGCAAGGGACCCCACTCTGGGGCCAACGTCCTGACTTTC; CDR3 protein: CASSKGPHSGANVLTF
V gene: TRBV2; D gene: .; clone size: .; J gene: TRBJ1-5; CDR3 DNA: TGTGCCAGCAGGCCGCGGACAGATAGCAATCAGCCCCAGCATTTT; CDR3 protein: CASRPRTDSNQPQHF
V gene: TRBV21-1; D gene: .; clone size: .; J gene: TRBJ1-4; CDR3 DNA: TGTGCCAGCAGCAAATGCGAGGGCCAGGGAGATAATGAAAAACTGTTTTTT; CDR3 protein: CASSKCEGQGDNEKLFF
V gene: TRBV7-2; D gene: .; clone size: few; J gene: TRBJ1-4; CDR3 DNA: TGTGCCAGCAGCTTAGGACAGGCCCATGAAAAACTGTTTTTT; CDR3 protein: CASSLGQAHEKLFF